Following are 24 T cell receptor beta chains from one sample sequenced in a study of CD8+ T cells in alopecia areata. Extracted from the samples, RNA was reverse transcribed into cDNA to serve as the sequencing template. Assay: immunoSEQ multiplex PCR; the TCRdb copy retains only in-frame clones and omits some. The sample holds over 30,000 clones, 60% to 85% seen once. The specimen sequenced was NKG2D-low CD8+ T cells sorted from blood. These receptors were taken from a human donor with alopecia areata.

The chain recombines TRBV29-1 with TRBJ2-3; 15 positions agree with TRBD2. Germline lookup yields CDR1 SQVTM and CDR2 ANQGSEA. With 7 bases clipped from V and 5 bases from J, the junction kept 10 bases outside the gene matches. This CDR3 region has 16 residues. The CDR3 protein is CSAGLAGGPERDTQYF. The CDR3 nucleotides read TGCAGCGCAGGACTAGCGGGGGGGCCTGAAAGAGATACGCAGTATTTT.

This chain joins TRBV7-8 and TRBJ2-7; D gene ambiguous. Germline V gene sequence: CDR1 SGHVS, CDR2 FQNEAQ. CDR3 length: 13 residues. The V end was cut by 5 bases, the J end by 3 bases, with 11 bases between. The DNA of the CDR3 is TGTGCCAGCAGCATCCAGGTTGGCTACGAGCAGTACTTC. Encoded protein: CASSIQVGYEQYF.

The V call is TRBV6-4, the J call TRBJ2-1; 11 bases map to TRBD2. J lost 3 bases, V lost 3 bases, and 1 base had no gene match. The length of the CDR3 is 15 residues. Per germline, CDR1 MRHNA and CDR2 SNTAGT. Written as DNA, the CDR3 is TGTGCCAGCAGTGAGACTAGCGGGAACTACAATGAGCAGTTCTTC. Residues: CASSETSGNYNEQFF.

The table lists this clone with a few counts. The chain recombines TRBV10-3 with TRBJ2-1, with 7 bases fitting TRBD1. This CDR3 spans 15 amino acids. Germline values: CDR1 ENHRY, CDR2 SYGVKD. Trimming took 3 bases from V and 7 from J; bases not matched to a gene: 9. The CDR3 bases are TGTGCCATCAGTGATACCGGGACAGAAAATAATGAGCAGTTCTTC. Translation gives CAISDTGTENNEQFF.

The rearrangement joins TRBV29-1 to TRBJ1-2, with 9 bases matching TRBD1. Germline CDR1 and CDR2: SQVTM and ANQGSEA. This CDR3 is built from 17 residues. The V gene end was trimmed by 1 base and the J gene end by 5 bases; junction bases not matched to a gene: 14. The CDR3 region has the DNA TGCAGCGTTGAAGGAGTAAGGCAGGGACAGGGTGGATATGGCTACACCTTC. Protein sequence: CSVEGVRQGQGGYGYTF.

The chain joins TRBV23-1 to TRBJ1-5; D gene unclear. TRBV23-1 is flagged as an ORF with uncertain function. V lost 0 bases and J lost 11, with 17 bases in between. There are 15 residues in the CDR3. The CDR3 spells CASSQSVFSERTQHF. In DNA form, the CDR3 reads TGCGCCAGCAGTCAATCTGTTTTCAGTGAACGGACCCAGCATTTT.

This chain uses TRBV27 with TRBJ1-4; 10 bases are shared with TRBD1. The CDR3 spans 15 residues. V was pared by 4 bases and J by 6 bases, with 5 bases of the junction left unmatched. Germline V lookup: CDR1 MNHEY, CDR2 SMNVEV (reference sequence). The CDR3 bases are TGTGCCAGCAGTTCTATCGGGACAGGGGATGAAAAACTGTTTTTT. It is translated as CASSSIGTGDEKLFF.

This chain uses TRBV5-1 with TRBJ1-2, with a tentative D call TRBD1 (5 bases). V lost 2 bases, J lost 4 bases, and 6 bases lay in between. This CDR3 has 12 residues. Looked up from germline, CDR1 is SGHRS and CDR2 is YFSETQ. The CDR3 is CASSLDSYGYTF. The CDR3 coding sequence is TGCGCCAGCAGCTTAGACAGCTATGGCTACACCTTC.

In its sample, this clone was seen once. The DNA for the CDR3 is TGTGCCAGCAGTTACGGTATTGGAGGGAATTCACCCCTCCACTTT. This sequence encodes CASSYGIGGNSPLHF. J is TRBJ1-6 and V is TRBV6-5, with unresolved D. CDR3 size: 15 residues. V shed 2 bases and J shed 7 bases, with 12 bases lying between them. From germline, CDR1 is MNHEY and CDR2 SVGAGI.

There are a few counts of this clone. The chain recombines TRBV19 with TRBJ1-5; 8 bases map to TRBD1. Trimming took 8 bases from V and 5 from J; bases not matched to a gene: 2. Germline V gene data show CDR1 as LNHDA and CDR2 as SQIVND (reference sequence). CDR3 length: 12 amino acids. CDR3 sequence reads: CASGQGYQPQHF. Here the CDR3 DNA reads TGTGCCAGTGGACAGGGTTATCAGCCCCAGCATTTT. The entire variable domain, with the rest obtained from reference TRBV19 and TRBJ1-5, is as follows: DGGITQSPKYLFRKEGQNVTLSCEQNLNHDAMYWYRQDPGQGLRLIYYSQIVNDFQKGDIAEGYSVSREKKESFPLTVTSAQKNPTAFYLCASGQGYQPQHFGDGTRLSIL.

A remark on this clone: The sample contains more than one DNA sequence encoding this CDR3. The chain has TRBV30 and TRBJ1-1, with TRBD1 as a possible D gene (5 bases). The CDR3 covers 13 residues. Germline V gene lookup returns CDR1 GTSNPN and CDR2 SVGIG (reference sequence). V lost 0 bases, J lost 3 bases, and 8 bases lay in between. The CDR3 DNA sequence: TGTGCCTGGAGTGTGGGGGGGTACACTGAAGCTTTCTTT. Its protein is CAWSVGGYTEAFF. The full variable domain, with the rest looked up from reference TRBV30 and TRBJ1-1, is SQTIHQWPATLVQPVGSPLSLECTVEGTSNPNLYWYRQAAGRGLQLLFYSVGIGQISSEVPQNLSASRPQDRQFILSSKKLLLSDSGFYLCAWSVGGYTEAFFGQGTRLTVV.

This rearrangement joins TRBV14 to TRBJ2-7; 9 positions agree with TRBD1. CDR1 and CDR2 (germline): SGHDN, FVKESK. The CDR3 contains 15 residues. The ends lost 4 bases at V and 5 bases at J; junction bases unmatched: 9. CDR3 coding DNA: TGTGCCAGCAGCCCATTAGGGACAGGGAGTGACGAGCAGTACTTC. Translated: CASSPLGTGSDEQYF.

This chain uses TRBV29-1 with TRBJ2-1, with 7 bases identical to TRBD1. Per germline, CDR1 SQVTM and CDR2 ANQGSEA. The CDR3 loop spans 13 amino acids. Losses at the gene ends were 4 bases for V and 2 bases for J; bases not matched to a gene: 2. The CDR3 is CSVVTGTYNEQFF. The DNA of the CDR3 is TGCAGCGTTGTGACAGGGACCTACAATGAGCAGTTCTTC.

The chain is built from TRBV6-4 and TRBJ1-2; D is ambiguous. From germline, CDR1 is MRHNA and CDR2 SNTAGT. The ends were cut back, 5 bases at V and 2 bases at J, with 9 bases in the middle. This CDR3 region has 13 residues. DNA for the CDR3: TGTGCCAGCAGTCCAAGGGAGAACTATGGCTACACCTTC. Protein: CASSPRENYGYTF.

The gene calls are TRBV6-4 and TRBJ2-1; 10 bases are shared with TRBD1. After removal of 3 bases from V and 4 bases from J, the junction contained 6 bases not matched to a gene. CDR3 size: 16 residues. Germline CDR1 is MRHNA and CDR2 is SNTAGT. The CDR3 is CASSETGTGEYNEQFF. CDR3 bases: TGTGCCAGCAGTGAAACCGGGACAGGGGAGTACAATGAGCAGTTCTTC.

This chain connects TRBV27 to TRBJ2-7; D possibly corresponds to TRBD1 (6 bases). This CDR3 has 17 amino acids. Trimming took off 3 bases at V and 6 bases at J, with 24 bases between the two ends. Germline-derived CDR1 and CDR2 are MNHEY and SMNVEV (reference sequence). The CDR3 spells CASSLTPSTGLQGEQYF. CDR3 in DNA: TGTGCCAGCAGTTTGACGCCCAGTACAGGGTTGCAAGGCGAGCAGTACTTC.

This chain uses TRBV28 with TRBJ2-2; either TRBD1 or TRBD2 may fit D (5 bases each). From germline, CDR1 is MDHEN and CDR2 SYDVKM. V lost 6 bases, J lost 4 bases, and 21 bases lay in between. The CDR3 contains 17 residues. The CDR3 reads CASSFTLGEWSTGELFF. Written as DNA, the CDR3 is TGTGCCAGCAGCTTTACCCTGGGGGAGTGGAGCACCGGGGAGCTGTTTTTT.

The chain employs TRBV7-9 and TRBJ2-1, with D unclear. The CDR3 spans 14 residues. Trimming left V 2 bases short and J 9 bases short, with 14 bases between. Germline loops: CDR1 SEHNR, CDR2 FQNEAQ (reference sequence). The CDR3 coding sequence is TGTGCCAGCAGCTTAATATTACTCTCGGGTGAGCAGTTCTTC. Its translation is CASSLILLSGEQFF.

About this clone: Different DNA sequences within this sample yield the same CDR3. This chain uses TRBV30 with TRBJ1-1; TRBD1 agrees at 8 bases. Germline trimming cut 3 bases from V and 2 bases from J; bases unmatched to any gene: 5. This CDR3 is 14 amino acids long. The V gene's germline CDR1 is GTSNPN and CDR2 SVGIG (reference sequence). As DNA, the CDR3 is TGTGCCTGGAGCCCCGGGACAGGAAACACTGAAGCTTTCTTT. Translated, it gives CAWSPGTGNTEAFF.

This chain joins TRBV10-2 and TRBJ2-7; D gene unclear. Per germline, CDR1 WSHSY and CDR2 SAAADI. CDR3 length: 13 amino acids. Trimming pared 7 bases from V and 4 bases from J, leaving 14 bases between. The CDR3 spells CASNNGPRYEQYF. The CDR3 DNA reads as TGCGCCAGCAACAACGGGCCAAGATACGAGCAGTACTTC.

V is TRBV4-1 and J is TRBJ1-2; the match to TRBD1 covers 9 bases. The CDR3 length is 15 residues. V dropped 2 bases and J dropped 6; count of bases not matched to a gene: 7. CDR1 and CDR2 from the germline V gene are MGHRA and YSYEKL. CDR3 in DNA: TGCGCCAGCAGCCAAACGGACAGGGGATCTGATGGCTACACCTTC. This encodes CASSQTDRGSDGYTF.

The chain carries TRBV5-6 and TRBJ2-1; 7 bases agree with TRBD1. Germline V lookup: CDR1 SGHDT, CDR2 YYEEEE. V lost 4 bases, J lost 0 bases, and 4 bases stayed unmatched. The CDR3 extends over 15 amino acids. CDR3 DNA: TGTGCCAGCAGCCTCGGGACAGCCTCCTACAATGAGCAGTTCTTC. It encodes CASSLGTASYNEQFF.

The J gene is TRBJ2-5, the V gene TRBV5-6, with D hard to call. The CDR3 length is 11 residues. CDR1 SGHDT and CDR2 YYEEEE come from the germline V gene. Trimming took 1 base from V and 5 from J, leaving 3 bases between them. The CDR3 here is CASSLMETQYF. CDR3 sequence (DNA): TGTGCCAGCAGCTTGATGGAGACCCAGTACTTC.

CDR3 in amino acids: CASSLIQSYEQYF. In DNA form, the CDR3 reads TGTGCCAGCAGTTTGATTCAGTCGTACGAGCAGTACTTC. The chain has TRBV27 and TRBJ2-7; no definite D call. This CDR3 spans 13 amino acids. Trimming stripped 3 bases from V and 4 bases from J, with 10 bases between. CDR1 and CDR2 from the germline V gene are MNHEY and SMNVEV (reference sequence).